This T cell receptor beta chain was found in a study of T cell changes during pregnancy in multiple sclerosis (dated by TCRdb to the late 2010s). Background for the entire study: The study examined how the T cell repertoire changed over the course of pregnancy in women with multiple sclerosis.

Concerning this clone: Its antigen is not yet known. Within one base of it there is no much larger clone, and no base qualities were kept.

The germline V gene supplies CDR1 MNHNS and CDR2 SASEGT. Trimming removed 7 bases from V and 4 bases from J; the gene matches leave 7 bases unexplained. Inclusive of the bounding cysteine and phenylalanine, the CDR3 is 13 residues long. The DNA shown is the 39-base CDR3, in frame from base 1. Library construction relied on the immunoSEQ multiplex PCR assay. Held by TCRdb, this immuneACCESS table contains in-frame sequences only and omits some clones. Under half of the omission traces to an unresolved V gene where checked; the cause of the rest is unknown. This sample holds around 59,000 clones; around 90% were observed only once. Less than 3.5% of the sample is taken by the ten largest.

The rearrangement joined TRBV6-1 to TRBJ2-7, with 7 bases aligning to TRBD1. This clonotype originated in a female donor in good health, enrolled as a control in a pregnancy study. Sequences were derived from peripheral blood, sampled in the third trimester of pregnancy. The sequenced DNA: TGTGCCAGCATGAACAGGGGTCCGTACGAGCAGTACTTC. Translated, this gives CASMNRGPYEQYF.